The 29 T cell receptor beta chains given below trace back to one sample, sequenced in a study of T cells in Graves' hyperthyroidism and ophthalmopathy. TCR beta CDR3 regions were amplified from RNA. HTBI primers were the set used in a first-round RT-PCR of the TCR CDR3. A single record per CDR3 protein comes from TCRdb applying MiXCR to the multiplex PCR reads. The sample lists hundreds of thousands of distinct CDR3 sequences, around 20% occurring once. Material for sequencing was blood. The receptors shown here come from a man under 40 with Graves' ophthalmopathy.

V and J are TRBV29-1 and TRBJ1-2, with D tentatively TRBD1 (6 bases). CDR1 is SQVTM, CDR2 ANQGSEA, per germline. The CDR3 has 11 residues. The V and J ends lost 7 bases and 7 bases respectively, with 13 bases between them. The CDR3 coding sequence is TGCAGCGCGACCCAGGGGCTTGGCTACACCTTC. It translates to CSATQGLGYTF. Full variable domain (rest looked up from reference TRBV29-1 and TRBJ1-2): SAVISQKPSRDICQRGTSLTIQCQVDSQVTMMFWYRQQPGQSLTLIATANQGSEATYESGFVIDKFPISRPNLTFSTLTVSNMSPEDSSIYLCSATQGLGYTFGSGTRLTVV.

In its sample, this clonotype was seen many times. V and J are TRBV18 and TRBJ2-1; 7 bases align to TRBD2. The CDR3 has 15 amino acids. Looked up from germline, CDR1 is KGHSH and CDR2 is LQKENI. Trimming at V came to 0 bases and at J to 4 bases, leaving 3 bases not matched to a gene. DNA of the CDR3: TGTGCCAGCTCACCACCAGGGGAGGGATACAATGAGCAGTTCTTC. Protein product: CASSPPGEGYNEQFF.

This clonotype has a handful of counts. This chain connects TRBV20-1 to TRBJ2-3; D is undetermined. Trimming left V 0 bases short and J 0 bases short, with 4 bases between. Germline-derived CDR1 and CDR2 are DFQATT and SNEGSKA (reference sequence). The CDR3 is 13 residues long. Written as DNA, the CDR3 is TGCAGTGCTAGAGACCCTAGCACAGATACGCAGTATTTT. The encoded protein is CSARDPSTDTQYF.

This clonotype appeared a few times. The rearrangement uses TRBV28 and TRBJ2-3; tentatively, D is TRBD1 (6 bases). Trimming shortened V by 6 bases and J by 11 bases, and 12 bases separated the two germline ends. Per germline, CDR1 MDHEN and CDR2 SYDVKM. This CDR3 comprises 11 residues. The CDR3 reads CASRELGGQYF. CDR3 DNA: TGTGCCAGCAGGGAGTTAGGGGGGCAGTATTTT.

This chain uses TRBV5-8 with TRBJ2-7, with 9 bases lining up with TRBD1. Per the germline V gene, CDR1 is SGHTS and CDR2 is YDEGEE. The CDR3 consists of 18 residues. The ends lost 1 base at V and 3 bases at J; junction bases unmatched: 14. CDR3 nucleotide sequence: TGTGCCAGCAGCTTGATTCGGACAGGGGACATGTGGTACTACGAGCAGTACTTC. Its protein product is CASSLIRTGDMWYYEQYF.

J is TRBJ1-2 and V is TRBV29-1; D call uncertain. Trimming took off 1 base at V and 7 bases at J, with 7 bases between the two ends. This CDR3 has 11 amino acids. CDR1 is SQVTM and CDR2 is ANQGSEA in the germline V gene. The CDR3 region is CSVEARFGYTF. As DNA, the CDR3 is TGCAGCGTTGAAGCTCGGTTTGGCTACACCTTC.

At least ten counts were recorded for this clonotype. The chain joins TRBV30 to TRBJ1-1, with D hard to call. Germline V gives CDR1 GTSNPN, CDR2 SVGIG (reference sequence). Trimming left V 2 bases short and J 0 bases short, with 7 bases between. This CDR3 spans 13 amino acids. The CDR3 sequence: CAWSRTVNTEAFF. DNA for the CDR3: TGTGCCTGGAGTCGGACGGTGAACACTGAAGCTTTCTTT. Full variable domain (remainder filled in from reference TRBV30 and TRBJ1-1): SQTIHQWPATLVQPVGSPLSLECTVEGTSNPNLYWYRQAAGRGLQLLFYSVGIGQISSEVPQNLSASRPQDRQFILSSKKLLLSDSGFYLCAWSRTVNTEAFFGQGTRLTVV.

The chain couples TRBV28 to TRBJ2-7; 11 positions match TRBD2. Germline lookup yields CDR1 MDHEN and CDR2 SYDVKM. This CDR3 is built from 13 residues. The J segment lost 8 bases and the V segment lost 6 bases, leaving 6 bases of the junction unmatched. In DNA, the CDR3 is TGTGCCAGCAGCCTAGCGGGAGGAATCCAGCAGTACTTC. The encoded protein is CASSLAGGIQQYF. The full variable domain, rest sourced from reference TRBV28 and TRBJ2-7, is DVKVTQSSRYLVKRTGEKVFLECVQDMDHENMFWYRQDPGLGLRLIYFSYDVKMKEKGDIPEGYSVSREKKERFSLILESASTNQTSMYLCASSLAGGIQQYFGPGTRLTVT.

This clonotype has a count of ten or more. The chain combines TRBV12-3 or TRBV12-4 with TRBJ2-5; 7 bases are a match to TRBD2. With V trimmed by 4 bases and J by 5 bases, 7 bases remained unmatched. There are 14 residues in the CDR3. The CDR3 spells CASSSTGGSETQYF. The CDR3 DNA reads as TGTGCCAGCAGTTCTACGGGGGGTTCGGAGACCCAGTACTTC.

This clonotype has more than one count but fewer than ten. The rearrangement links TRBV19 to TRBJ2-2; D gene ambiguous. The CDR3 loop spans 14 amino acids. Trimming left V 3 bases short and J 4 bases short, with 9 bases between. Germline CDR1 and CDR2: LNHDA and SQIVND (reference sequence). The CDR3 region is CASSMRHLTGELFF. The CDR3 DNA sequence: TGTGCCAGTAGTATGAGGCATCTCACCGGGGAGCTGTTTTTT.

Only a few counts were recorded for this clonotype. The V gene is TRBV4-1, the J gene TRBJ2-4, with TRBD2 identical over 11 bases. This CDR3 has 22 residues. V was clipped by 0 bases and J by 0 bases; unmatched bases: 16. CDR1 and CDR2 from the germline V gene are MGHRA and YSYEKL. The CDR3 region has the DNA TGCGCCAGCAGCCAAGATCGATATGGAGGACTAGCGGGTCTGCTAGCCAAAAACATTCAGTACTTC. Its protein product is CASSQDRYGGLAGLLAKNIQYF.

The J gene is TRBJ1-1, the V gene TRBV19, with D hard to call. V gave up 2 bases and J gave up 1 base, with 5 bases separating them. Looked up from germline, CDR1 is LNHDA and CDR2 is SQIVND (reference sequence). The CDR3 covers 13 residues. CDR3 nucleotide sequence: TGTGCCAGTAGTATACGTACGAACACTGAAGCTTTCTTT. Amino acids: CASSIRTNTEAFF.

This clonotype has only one observation. The chain carries TRBV6-2 or TRBV6-3 and TRBJ2-1; 7 bases map to TRBD1. The CDR3 covers 14 residues. Germline CDR1 and CDR2: MNHEY and SVGEGT. V dropped 4 bases and J dropped 5; count of bases not matched to a gene: 5. The CDR3 is CASSFPGQDNEQFF. Written as DNA, the CDR3 is TGTGCCAGCAGTTTTCCCGGACAGGACAATGAGCAGTTCTTC.

The chain combines TRBV12-3 or TRBV12-4 with TRBJ1-5, with D perhaps matching TRBD1 (5 bases). The CDR3 covers 15 residues. The CDR3 region is CVRSFQGNSNQPQHF. For the CDR3, the DNA is TGTGTCAGAAGTTTCCAGGGTAATAGCAATCAGCCCCAGCATTTT.

V usage is TRBV5-5 and J usage is TRBJ2-4; D is ambiguous. Germline V gene sequence: CDR1 SGHKS, CDR2 YYEKEE (reference sequence). The V end lost 0 bases, the J end lost 8 bases, and 9 bases lay between the germline ends. The CDR3 extends over 13 amino acids. CDR3 protein: CASSLEPGDIQYF. CDR3 DNA sequence: TGTGCCAGCAGCTTGGAACCTGGGGACATTCAGTACTTC.

This clonotype was observed at least ten times. This chain links TRBV28 with TRBJ1-5; 8 bases are shared with TRBD1. The length of the CDR3 is 15 residues. The germline CDR1 and CDR2 sequences are MDHEN and SYDVKM. J lost 3 bases, V lost 4 bases, and 5 bases had no gene match. The CDR3 is CASSSGQGINQPQHF. In DNA form, the CDR3 reads TGTGCCAGCAGTTCCGGACAGGGCATCAATCAGCCCCAGCATTTT. The full variable domain, rest sourced from reference TRBV28 and TRBJ1-5, is DVKVTQSSRYLVKRTGEKVFLECVQDMDHENMFWYRQDPGLGLRLIYFSYDVKMKEKGDIPEGYSVSREKKERFSLILESASTNQTSMYLCASSSGQGINQPQHFGDGTRLSIL.

This clonotype was detected only a few times. This chain connects TRBV6-5 to TRBJ1-5; D call uncertain. The CDR3 covers 16 residues. The V end lost 2 bases, the J end lost 2 bases, and 13 bases lay between the germline ends. The germline V gene has CDR1 MNHEY and CDR2 SVGAGI. CDR3 in amino acids: CASSYHREDGNQPQHF. The CDR3 DNA follows: TGTGCCAGCAGTTACCATCGGGAGGACGGCAATCAGCCCCAGCATTTT.

This clonotype was recorded once. The rearrangement joins TRBV6-5 to TRBJ1-5, with D hard to call. V lost 2 bases to trimming and J lost 3 bases, with 8 bases between them. CDR3 length: 14 residues. Looked up from germline, CDR1 is MNHEY and CDR2 is SVGAGI. The CDR3 loop is CASSYLVNNQPQHF. The CDR3 DNA is TGTGCCAGCAGTTACCTGGTTAACAATCAGCCCCAGCATTTT.

This clonotype was observed a handful of times. The genes are TRBV11-3 and TRBJ2-7; 14 nucleotides agree with TRBD2. CDR1 SGHNT and CDR2 YENEEA come from the germline V gene. V gave up 5 bases and J gave up 6 bases; unmatched junction bases: 9. The CDR3 covers 16 residues. CDR3 bases: TGTGCCAGCAGCCTAACGGGACTAGCGGGAGTGTGCGAGCAGTACTTC. This translates into CASSLTGLAGVCEQYF. The whole variable domain, filled in from reference TRBV11-3 and TRBJ2-7, reads EAGVVQSPRYKIIEKKQPVAFWCNPISGHNTLYWYLQNLGQGPELLIRYENEEAVDDSQLPKDRFSAERLKGVDSTLKIQPAELGDSAVYLCASSLTGLAGVCEQYFGPGTRLTVT.

The chain couples TRBV27 to TRBJ2-3, with 8 bases aligning to TRBD2. The CDR3 totals 18 residues. V was clipped by 2 bases and J by 2 bases; unmatched bases: 12. Germline V lookup: CDR1 MNHEY, CDR2 SMNVEV (reference sequence). DNA for the CDR3: TGTGCCAGCAGTTTAAGTCTCCGGGGGGGAGGATTCACAGATACGCAGTATTTT. Translated, it gives CASSLSLRGGGFTDTQYF.

This clonotype was recorded many times. CDR3 coding DNA: TGTGCCAGCAGCTTAATGGGCGGGAGGATATCCTACGAGCAGTACTTC. It yields the protein CASSLMGGRISYEQYF. The chain employs TRBV7-9 and TRBJ2-7, with 8 positions matching TRBD2. This CDR3 comprises 16 residues. V was pared by 2 bases and J by 1 base, with 7 bases of the junction left unmatched. CDR1 is SEHNR, CDR2 FQNEAQ, per germline (reference sequence). The entire variable domain, with the rest obtained from reference TRBV7-9 and TRBJ2-7, is as follows: DTGVSQNPRHKITKRGQNVTFRCDPISEHNRLYWYRQTLGQGPEFLTYFQNEAQLEKSRLLSDRFSAERPKGSFSTLEIQRTEQGDSAMYLCASSLMGGRISYEQYFGPGTRLTVT.

CDR3 loop: CASLGQDWGSGILNEQFF. In DNA form, the CDR3 reads TGTGCCAGCTTAGGACAGGACTGGGGTAGCGGGATCCTCAATGAGCAGTTCTTC. This chain joins TRBV12-3 or TRBV12-4 and TRBJ2-1; D perhaps matches TRBD2 (8 bases). The CDR3 is 18 amino acids. V gave up 8 bases and J gave up 6 bases, with 29 bases separating them.

The rearrangement links TRBV18 to TRBJ2-7; D uncertain. The CDR3 totals 13 residues. The V and J ends lost 0 bases and 7 bases respectively, with 10 bases between them. Germline V gene sequence: CDR1 KGHSH, CDR2 LQKENI. This chain's CDR3 is CASSPPNTMEQYF. CDR3 bases: TGTGCCAGCTCACCACCGAACACCATGGAGCAGTACTTC.

The table lists this clonotype with a few counts. The chain has TRBV6-5 and TRBJ2-6, with TRBD1 matching 9 bases. Germline CDR1 and CDR2: MNHEY and SVGAGI. CDR3 size: 22 residues. V was clipped by 2 bases and J by 2 bases; unmatched bases: 19. The CDR3 DNA reads TGTGCCAGCAGTTACCAAAACCCGAGACAGGGGGTTAAGTTCACTGGGGCCAACGTCCTGACTTTC. Its translation is CASSYQNPRQGVKFTGANVLTF.

The chain links TRBV10-2 to TRBJ2-1, with TRBD2 matching over 8 bases. There are 15 residues in the CDR3. The germline V gene has CDR1 WSHSY and CDR2 SAAADI. J was trimmed by 3 bases and V by 6 bases; bases with no gene match: 7. The CDR3 DNA sequence: TGCGCCAGCAGGTCGGGAGGGTCCGACTACAATGAGCAGTTCTTC. Translating gives CASRSGGSDYNEQFF.

This clonotype was recorded at least ten times. V and J are TRBV2 and TRBJ2-3; tentative D call: TRBD2 (5 bases). The CDR3 has 15 amino acids. The germline V gene encodes CDR1 SNHLY and CDR2 FYNNEI. Trimming removed 4 bases from V and 2 bases from J, with 13 bases in between. The CDR3 DNA is TGTGCCAGCAGTGTCACCGGGATTTCCACAGATACGCAGTATTTT. Translation: CASSVTGISTDTQYF.

This clonotype occurred a few times. The chain is built from TRBV12-3 or TRBV12-4 and TRBJ2-7; TRBD2 matches at 12 bases. The ends lost 6 bases at V and 3 bases at J; junction bases unmatched: 3. The CDR3 totals 14 residues. As DNA, the CDR3 is TGTGCCAGCAGACCTAGCGGGAGGGGCTACGAGCAGTACTTC. This sequence encodes CASRPSGRGYEQYF.

The CDR3 DNA reads TGTGCCAGCAGTTTAAGTCGGCAGGGTTCCTACGAGCAGTACTTC. Protein sequence: CASSLSRQGSYEQYF. The rearrangement joins TRBV27 to TRBJ2-7; D is possibly TRBD1 (5 bases). V lost 2 bases and J 1 base, leaving 12 bases between the germline ends. The germline V gene encodes CDR1 MNHEY and CDR2 SMNVEV (reference sequence). The CDR3 contains 15 residues.

There are a few counts of this clonotype. The gene calls are TRBV3-1 and TRBJ2-2; 8 bases map to TRBD2. The CDR3 runs 16 residues. Germline CDR1 LGHDT, CDR2 YNNKEL (reference sequence). The V and J ends lost 2 bases and 2 bases, in that order; junction bases with no gene match: 4. The CDR3 spells CASSQRSGGNTGELFF. Here the CDR3 DNA reads TGTGCCAGCAGCCAACGGAGCGGGGGAAACACCGGGGAGCTGTTTTTT.